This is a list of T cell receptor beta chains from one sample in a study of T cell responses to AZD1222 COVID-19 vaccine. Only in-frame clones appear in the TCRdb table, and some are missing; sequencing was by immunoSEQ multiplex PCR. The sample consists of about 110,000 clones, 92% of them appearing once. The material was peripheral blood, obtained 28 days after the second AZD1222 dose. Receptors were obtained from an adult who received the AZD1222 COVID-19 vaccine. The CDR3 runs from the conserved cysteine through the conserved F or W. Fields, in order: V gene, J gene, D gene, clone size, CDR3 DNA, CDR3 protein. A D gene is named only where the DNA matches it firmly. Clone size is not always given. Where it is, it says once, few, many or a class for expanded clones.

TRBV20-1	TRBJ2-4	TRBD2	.	TGCAGTGCTAGTTTGGGGGGGGCCAAAAACATTCAGTACTTC	CSASLGGAKNIQYF
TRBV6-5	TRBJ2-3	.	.	TGTGCCAGCAAGGAGGAGGCAATTCTGGATACGCAGTATTTT	CASKEEAILDTQYF
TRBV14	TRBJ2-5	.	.	TGTGCCAGCAGCCAAGAAGGTCTTGGGGGGGCCTGGAACTCTGAGACCCAGTACTTC	CASSQEGLGGAWNSETQYF
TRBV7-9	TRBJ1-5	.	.	TGTGCCAGTACTCAGGGGAATAGCAATCAGCCCCAGCATTTT	CASTQGNSNQPQHF
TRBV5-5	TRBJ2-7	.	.	TGTGCCAGCAGCCTGGACGGCTCTAGAATCGAGCAGTACTTC	CASSLDGSRIEQYF
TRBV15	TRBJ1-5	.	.	TGTGCCACCAGAGGGACGGGGGGCGCGGTGGGACAGCCCCAGCATTTT	CATRGTGGAVGQPQHF
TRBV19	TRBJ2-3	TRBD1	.	TGTGCCAGTAGACAGGGGGCCAGAGATACGCAGTATTTT	CASRQGARDTQYF
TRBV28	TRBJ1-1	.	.	TGTGCCAGCAGTTTTAACTGGAACACTGAAGCTTTCTTT	CASSFNWNTEAFF
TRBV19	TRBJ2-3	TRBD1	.	TGTGCCAGTCACGAACGGGGGACAGGGGGTCGAGATACGCAGTATTTT	CASHERGTGGRDTQYF
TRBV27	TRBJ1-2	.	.	TGTGCCAGCAGGAGTCCTTTCAGGGGTTTTATGCCCAACTATGGCTACACCTTC	CASRSPFRGFMPNYGYTF
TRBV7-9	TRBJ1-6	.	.	TGTGCCAGCAGCTTAGAAGGGTCCTTCCCACCCCTCCACTTT	CASSLEGSFPPLHF
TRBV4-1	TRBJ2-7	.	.	TGCGCCAGCAGCCAAGAGACAGCTTTCTACGAGCAGTACTTC	CASSQETAFYEQYF
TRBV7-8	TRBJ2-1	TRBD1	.	TGTGCCAGCAGCCTCATTTCGCAGGGGGCTTCCTACAATGAGCAGTTCTTC	CASSLISQGASYNEQFF
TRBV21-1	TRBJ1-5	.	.	TGTGCCAGCAGCAAAGAATGGGTAAATCAGCCCCAGCATTTT	CASSKEWVNQPQHF
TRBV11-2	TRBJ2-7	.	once	TGTGCCAGCAGCTCCCTGCGGGGCTTACGCTCCTACGAGCAGTACTTC	CASSSLRGLRSYEQYF
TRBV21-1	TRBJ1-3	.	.	TGTGCCAGCAGCAAAGCGGGGGGACGGGGAAACACCATATATTTT	CASSKAGGRGNTIYF
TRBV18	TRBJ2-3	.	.	TGTGCCAGCTCCCCCAGTAGAAACTCAGATACGCAGTATTTT	CASSPSRNSDTQYF
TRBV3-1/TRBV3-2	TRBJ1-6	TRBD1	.	TGTGCCAGCAGCCAAGGACAGGGGGCTGGGTCCTATAATTCACCCCTCCACTTT	CASSQGQGAGSYNSPLHF
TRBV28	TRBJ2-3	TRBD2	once	TGTGCCAGCAGTTCTTTCCTCGGACTAGCGCCCACAGATACGCAGTATTTT	CASSSFLGLAPTDTQYF
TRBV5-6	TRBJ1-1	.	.	TGTGCCAGCAGCTTCGAGGGCAGGAACACTGAAGCTTTCTTT	CASSFEGRNTEAFF
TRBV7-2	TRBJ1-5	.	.	TGTGCCAGCAGCTTAAATTGGGGGGGGAATCAGCCCCAGCATTTT	CASSLNWGGNQPQHF
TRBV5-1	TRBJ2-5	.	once	TGCGCCAGCAGCTCGACCTTAGCGAACCGGGACTCCAAACAAGAGACCCAGTACTTC	CASSSTLANRDSKQETQYF
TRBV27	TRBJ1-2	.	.	TGTGCCACCATGAGGGGATATGGGATCGATACTAACTATGGCTACACCTTC	CATMRGYGIDTNYGYTF
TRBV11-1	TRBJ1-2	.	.	TGTGCCAGCAGCCTCGGGGGTAACTATGGCTACACCTTC	CASSLGGNYGYTF
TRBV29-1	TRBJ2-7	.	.	TGCAGCGTTGATGGGAAGGGAGGCATCGAGCAGTACTTC	CSVDGKGGIEQYF
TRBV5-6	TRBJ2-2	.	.	TGTGCCAGCAGACGACCCGGGGGGCGTGACACCGGGGAGCTGTTTTTT	CASRRPGGRDTGELFF
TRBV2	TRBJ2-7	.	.	TGTGCCAGCAGTGGACCCATCGAGCAGTACTTC	CASSGPIEQYF
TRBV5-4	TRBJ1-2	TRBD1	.	TGTGCCAGCAGCGCCGGGACAGGATTTAACTATGGCTACACCTTC	CASSAGTGFNYGYTF
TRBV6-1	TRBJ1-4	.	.	TGTGCCAGCAGTGAGGACGAAAAACTGTTTTTT	CASSEDEKLFF
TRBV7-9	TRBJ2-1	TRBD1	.	TGTGCCAGCAGCTTAAGTTCGGGACAGGGATCAAATGAGCAGTTCTTC	CASSLSSGQGSNEQFF
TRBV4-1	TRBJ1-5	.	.	TGCGCCAGCAGCCTCACTGCGGCTAATAGCAATCAGCCCCAGCATTTT	CASSLTAANSNQPQHF
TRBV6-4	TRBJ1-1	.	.	TGTGCCAGCAGTGCAAACATGAACACTGAAGCTTTCTTT	CASSANMNTEAFF
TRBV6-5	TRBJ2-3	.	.	TGTGCCAGCAGACGGGACGGGGGCACAGATACGCAGTATTTT	CASRRDGGTDTQYF
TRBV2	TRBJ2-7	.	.	TGTGCCAGCAGTGTTGACAGCACCTACGAGCAGTACTTC	CASSVDSTYEQYF
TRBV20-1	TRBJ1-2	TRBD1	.	TGCAGTGCTAATGACAGGGTCGGGTCTGGCTACACCTTC	CSANDRVGSGYTF
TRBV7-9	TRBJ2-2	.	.	TGTGCCAGCAGCTTAACAGGGAGCGGGGAGCTGTTTTTT	CASSLTGSGELFF
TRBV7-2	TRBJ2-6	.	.	TGTGCCTTAGACAGTACCCTCTCTGGGGCCAACGTCCTGACTTTC	CALDSTLSGANVLTF
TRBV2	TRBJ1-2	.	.	TGTGCCAGCAGTGATCCGGGCCAGCCCCACACCTTC	CASSDPGQPHTF
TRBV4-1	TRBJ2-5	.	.	TGCGCCAGCAGCCACCGACAGGGAGGGAGGTATGAGGAGACCCAGTACTTC	CASSHRQGGRYEETQYF
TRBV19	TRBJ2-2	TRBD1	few	TGTGCCAGTAGTAAGCAGGGGGCTAACACCGGGGAGCTGTTTTTT	CASSKQGANTGELFF
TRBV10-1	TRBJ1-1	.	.	TGCGCCAGCAGTGAGTCGCGGGGGAGGAACACTGAAGCTTTCTTT	CASSESRGRNTEAFF
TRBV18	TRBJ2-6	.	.	TGTGCCAGCTCACCAGCTGTGGCCGCCTCTGGGGCCAACGTCCTGACTTTC	CASSPAVAASGANVLTF
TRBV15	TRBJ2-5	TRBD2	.	TGTGCCACCAGCACGTCGGGGGGACTCCAAGAGACCCAGTACTTC	CATSTSGGLQETQYF
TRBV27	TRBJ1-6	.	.	TGTGCCAGCAGTTCTGCGGGGGTCGGCAATTCACCCCTCCACTTT	CASSSAGVGNSPLHF
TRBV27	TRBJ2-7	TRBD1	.	TGTGCCAGCAGCCGACAGGGCGAACGTTGGGAGCAGTACTTC	CASSRQGERWEQYF